Here is one T cell receptor (beta chain) with its context. The sample is drawn from a study of cytomegalovirus exposure and HLA in healthy donors. Data came from immunoSEQ multiplex PCR; TCRdb stores just in-frame clones and leaves some out. The table has 110,000 or so clones, over 75% seen once. The CDR3 is made up of 15 amino acids. The V end lost 2 bases, the J end lost 3 bases, and 11 bases lay between the germline ends. Germline V lookup: CDR1 SEHNR, CDR2 FQNEAQ (reference sequence). Specimen: PBMCs. The chain carries TRBV7-9 and TRBJ1-3; tentative D call: TRBD1 (5 bases). This TCR was recovered from a woman between 18 and 29 years old in good health and CMV-seronegative. DNA of the CDR3: TGTGCCAGCAGCTTAATCGGCAGGGTTGGAAACACCATATATTTT. Protein sequence: CASSLIGRVGNTIYF.